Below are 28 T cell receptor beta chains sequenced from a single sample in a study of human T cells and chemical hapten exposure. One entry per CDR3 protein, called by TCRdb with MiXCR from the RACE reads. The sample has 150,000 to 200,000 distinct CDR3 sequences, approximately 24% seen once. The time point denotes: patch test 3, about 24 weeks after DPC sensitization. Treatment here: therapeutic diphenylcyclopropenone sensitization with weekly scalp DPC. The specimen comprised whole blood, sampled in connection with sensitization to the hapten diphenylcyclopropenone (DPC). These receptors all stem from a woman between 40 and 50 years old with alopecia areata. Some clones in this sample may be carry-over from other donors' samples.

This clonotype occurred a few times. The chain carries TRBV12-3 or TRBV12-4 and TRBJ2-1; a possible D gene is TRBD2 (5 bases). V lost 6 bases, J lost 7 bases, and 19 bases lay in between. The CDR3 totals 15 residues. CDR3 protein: CASSSSKDPGNEQFF. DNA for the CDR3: TGTGCCAGCAGCTCCTCGAAGGACCCGGGGAATGAGCAGTTCTTC.

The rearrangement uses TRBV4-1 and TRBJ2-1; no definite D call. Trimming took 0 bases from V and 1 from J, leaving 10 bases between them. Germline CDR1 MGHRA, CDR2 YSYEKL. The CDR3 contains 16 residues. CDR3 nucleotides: TGCGCCAGCAGCCAAGATCGCGGCCAGTCCTACAATGAGCAGTTCTTC. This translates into CASSQDRGQSYNEQFF.

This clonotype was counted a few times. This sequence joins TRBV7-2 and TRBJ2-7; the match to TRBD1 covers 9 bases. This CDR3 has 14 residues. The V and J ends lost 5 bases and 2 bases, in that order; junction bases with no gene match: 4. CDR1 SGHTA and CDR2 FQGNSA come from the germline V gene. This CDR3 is CASSTRQGAYEQYF. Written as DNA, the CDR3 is TGTGCCAGCAGCACACGACAGGGGGCCTACGAGCAGTACTTC.

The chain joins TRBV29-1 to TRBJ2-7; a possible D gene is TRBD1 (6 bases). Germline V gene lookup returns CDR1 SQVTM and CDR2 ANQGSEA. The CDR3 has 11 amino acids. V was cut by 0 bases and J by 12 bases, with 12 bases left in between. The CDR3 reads CSVEEGAARYF. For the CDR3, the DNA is TGCAGCGTTGAAGAGGGGGCGGCCAGGTACTTC.

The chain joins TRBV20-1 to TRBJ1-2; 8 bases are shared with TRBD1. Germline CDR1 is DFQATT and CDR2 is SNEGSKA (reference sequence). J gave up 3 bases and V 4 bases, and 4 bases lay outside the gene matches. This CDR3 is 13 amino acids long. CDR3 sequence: CSAKAGGDYGYTF. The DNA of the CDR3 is TGCAGTGCTAAGGCAGGGGGCGACTATGGCTACACCTTC.

The CDR3 nucleotides read TGTGCCAGCAGTGCTTCGCAGAGGGCCATCTCTGGGGCCAACGTCCTGACTTTC. It yields the protein CASSASQRAISGANVLTF. J is TRBJ2-6 and V is TRBV12-3 or TRBV12-4; TRBD2 is a possible D gene (5 bases). There are 18 residues in the CDR3. The ends were cut back, 5 bases at V and 0 bases at J, with 17 bases in the middle.

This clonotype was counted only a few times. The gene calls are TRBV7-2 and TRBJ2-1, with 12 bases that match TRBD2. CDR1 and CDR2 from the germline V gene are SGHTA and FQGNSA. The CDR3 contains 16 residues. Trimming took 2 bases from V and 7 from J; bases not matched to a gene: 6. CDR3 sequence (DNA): TGTGCCAGCAGCTTACCTAGCGGGAGGGCGGGGAATGAGCAGTTCTTC. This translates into CASSLPSGRAGNEQFF.

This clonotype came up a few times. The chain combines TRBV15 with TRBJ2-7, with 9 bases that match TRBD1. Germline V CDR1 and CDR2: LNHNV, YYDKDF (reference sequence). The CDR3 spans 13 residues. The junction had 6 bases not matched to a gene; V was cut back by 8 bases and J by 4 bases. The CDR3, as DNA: TGTGCCACCCAGCACAGGGGGCAATACGAGCAGTACTTC. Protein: CATQHRGQYEQYF. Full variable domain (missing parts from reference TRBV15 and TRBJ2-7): DAMVIQNPRYQVTQFGKPVTLSCSQTLNHNVMYWYQQKSSQAPKLLFHYYDKDFNNEADTPDNFQSRRPNTSFCFLDIRSPGLGDTAMYLCATQHRGQYEQYFGPGTRLTVT.

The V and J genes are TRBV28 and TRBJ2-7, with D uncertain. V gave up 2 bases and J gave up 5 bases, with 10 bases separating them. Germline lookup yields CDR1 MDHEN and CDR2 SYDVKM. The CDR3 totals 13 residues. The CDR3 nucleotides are TGTGCCAGCAGTTTAGCCGGTCTGAACGAGCAGTACTTC. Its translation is CASSLAGLNEQYF.

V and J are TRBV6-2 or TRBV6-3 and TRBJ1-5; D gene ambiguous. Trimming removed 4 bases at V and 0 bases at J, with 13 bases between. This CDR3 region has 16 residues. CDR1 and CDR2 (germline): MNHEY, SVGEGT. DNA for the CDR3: TGTGCCAGCAGTTTACCCGGACGGGCTAGCAATCAGCCCCAGCATTTT. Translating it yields CASSLPGRASNQPQHF.

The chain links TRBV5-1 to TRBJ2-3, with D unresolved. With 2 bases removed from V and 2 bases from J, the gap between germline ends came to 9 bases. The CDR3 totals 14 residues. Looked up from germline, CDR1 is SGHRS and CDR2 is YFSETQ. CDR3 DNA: TGCGCCAGCAGCTTTGGTCGCTACACAGATACGCAGTATTTT. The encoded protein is CASSFGRYTDTQYF.

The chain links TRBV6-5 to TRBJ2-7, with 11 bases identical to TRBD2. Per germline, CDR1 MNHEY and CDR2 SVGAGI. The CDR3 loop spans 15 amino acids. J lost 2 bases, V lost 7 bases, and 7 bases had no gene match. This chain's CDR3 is CASNRRLAGTYEQYF. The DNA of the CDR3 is TGTGCCAGCAACAGAAGACTAGCGGGAACCTACGAGCAGTACTTC.

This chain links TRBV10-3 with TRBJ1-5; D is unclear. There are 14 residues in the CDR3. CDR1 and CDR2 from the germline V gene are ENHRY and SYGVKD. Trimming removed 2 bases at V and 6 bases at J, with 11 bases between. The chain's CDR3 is CAISEVTAGQPQHF. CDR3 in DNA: TGTGCCATCAGTGAGGTAACAGCGGGTCAGCCCCAGCATTTT.

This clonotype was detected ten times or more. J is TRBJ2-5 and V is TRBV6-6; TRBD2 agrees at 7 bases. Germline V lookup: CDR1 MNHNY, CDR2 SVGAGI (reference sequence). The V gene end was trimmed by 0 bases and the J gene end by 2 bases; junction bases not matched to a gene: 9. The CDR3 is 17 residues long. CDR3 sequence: CASSYSASGKIQETQYF. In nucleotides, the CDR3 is TGTGCCAGCAGTTACTCGGCTAGCGGAAAGATTCAAGAGACCCAGTACTTC.

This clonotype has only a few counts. CDR3: CASSVEGQGETQYF. The CDR3 bases are TGTGCCAGCAGCGTAGAGGGCCAGGGAGAGACCCAGTACTTC. This sequence joins TRBV9 and TRBJ2-5; TRBD1 is a possible D gene (5 bases). Germline lookup yields CDR1 SGDLS and CDR2 YYNGEE. V was shortened by 0 bases and J by 4 bases, with 10 bases between the two germline ends. The CDR3 sequence is 14 residues long.

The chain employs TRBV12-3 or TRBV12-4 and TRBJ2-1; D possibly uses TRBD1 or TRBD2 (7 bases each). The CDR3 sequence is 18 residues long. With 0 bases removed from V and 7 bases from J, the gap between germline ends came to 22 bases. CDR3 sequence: CASSLALGGRGPSNEQFF. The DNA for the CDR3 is TGTGCCAGCAGTTTAGCGCTTGGAGGGAGGGGGCCCTCAAATGAGCAGTTCTTC.

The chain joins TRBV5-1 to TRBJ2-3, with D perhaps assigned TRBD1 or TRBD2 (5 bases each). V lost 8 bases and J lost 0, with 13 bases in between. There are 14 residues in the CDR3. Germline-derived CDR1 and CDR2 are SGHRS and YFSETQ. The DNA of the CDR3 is TGCGCCAGTAGGGACGGACCCAGCACAGATACGCAGTATTTT. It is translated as CASRDGPSTDTQYF.

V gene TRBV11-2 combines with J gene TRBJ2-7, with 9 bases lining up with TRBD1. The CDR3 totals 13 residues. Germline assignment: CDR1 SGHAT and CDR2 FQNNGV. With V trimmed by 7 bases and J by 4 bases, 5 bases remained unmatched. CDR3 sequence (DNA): TGTGCCAGCACCGGGACAGGGATTTACGAGCAGTACTTC. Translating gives CASTGTGIYEQYF. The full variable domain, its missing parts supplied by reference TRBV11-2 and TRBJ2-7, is EAGVAQSPRYKIIEKRQSVAFWCNPISGHATLYWYQQILGQGPKLLIQFQNNGVVDDSQLPKDRFSAERLKGVDSTLKIQPAKLEDSAVYLCASTGTGIYEQYFGPGTRLTVT.

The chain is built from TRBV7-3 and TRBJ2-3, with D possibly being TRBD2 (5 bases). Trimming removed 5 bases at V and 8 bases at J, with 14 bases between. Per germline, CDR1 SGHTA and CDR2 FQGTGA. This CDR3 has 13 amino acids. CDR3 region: CASSPSRAVTQYF. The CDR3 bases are TGTGCCAGCAGCCCCAGTAGAGCGGTTACGCAGTATTTT.

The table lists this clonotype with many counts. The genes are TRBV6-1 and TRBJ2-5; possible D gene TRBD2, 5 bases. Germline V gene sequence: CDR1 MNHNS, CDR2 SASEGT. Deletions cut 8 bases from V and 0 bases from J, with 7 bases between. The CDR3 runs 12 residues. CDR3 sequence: CASGRDQETQYF. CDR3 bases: TGTGCCAGCGGGCGGGACCAAGAGACCCAGTACTTC.

The chain's CDR3 is CASSSGSRNTEAFF. The DNA for the CDR3 is TGTGCCAGCAGCTCAGGGTCCCGTAACACTGAAGCTTTCTTT. The genes are TRBV6-5 and TRBJ1-1, with D possibly being TRBD1 (5 bases). Deletions cut 6 bases from V and 2 bases from J, with 13 bases between. The CDR3 has 14 residues. Per the germline V gene, CDR1 is MNHEY and CDR2 is SVGAGI.

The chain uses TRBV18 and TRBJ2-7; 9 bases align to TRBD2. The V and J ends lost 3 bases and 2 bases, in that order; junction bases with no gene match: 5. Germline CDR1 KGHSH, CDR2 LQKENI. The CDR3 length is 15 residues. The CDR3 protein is CASSPLGTSTYEQYF. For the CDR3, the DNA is TGTGCCAGCTCACCCCTCGGGACTAGCACCTACGAGCAGTACTTC.

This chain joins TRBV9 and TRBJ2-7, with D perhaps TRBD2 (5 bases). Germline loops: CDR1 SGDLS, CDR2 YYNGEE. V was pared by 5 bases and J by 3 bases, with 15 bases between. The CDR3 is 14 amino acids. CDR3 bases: TGTGCCAGCAGTAGGACTGGCGGCATCTACGAGCAGTACTTC. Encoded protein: CASSRTGGIYEQYF. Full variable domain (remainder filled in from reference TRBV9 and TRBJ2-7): DSGVTQTPKHLITATGQRVTLRCSPRSGDLSVYWYQQSLDQGLQFLIQYYNGEERAKGNILERFSAQQFPDLHSELNLSSLELGDSALYFCASSRTGGIYEQYFGPGTRLTVT.

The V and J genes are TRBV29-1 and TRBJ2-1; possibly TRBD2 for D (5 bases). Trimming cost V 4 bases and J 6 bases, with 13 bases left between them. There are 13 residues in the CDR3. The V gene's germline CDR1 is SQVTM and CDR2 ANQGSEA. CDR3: CSVVGTLVNEQFF. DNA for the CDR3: TGCAGCGTTGTAGGCACACTAGTCAATGAGCAGTTCTTC.

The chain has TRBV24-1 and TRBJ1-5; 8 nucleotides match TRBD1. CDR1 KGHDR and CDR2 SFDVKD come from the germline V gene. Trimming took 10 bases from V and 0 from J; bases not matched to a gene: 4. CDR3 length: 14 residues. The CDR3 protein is CATEGQGSNQPQHF. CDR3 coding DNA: TGTGCCACGGAAGGACAGGGTAGCAATCAGCCCCAGCATTTT.

The CDR3 loop is CASSSTSGPSYEQYF. CDR3 in DNA: TGTGCCAGCAGTTCGACTAGCGGGCCCTCCTACGAGCAGTACTTC. The chain has TRBV6-2 or TRBV6-3 and TRBJ2-7, with TRBD2 matching 10 bases. Germline V lookup: CDR1 MNHEY, CDR2 SVGEGT. V lost 4 bases and J lost 0; bases outside the gene matches: 3. The CDR3 has 15 residues.

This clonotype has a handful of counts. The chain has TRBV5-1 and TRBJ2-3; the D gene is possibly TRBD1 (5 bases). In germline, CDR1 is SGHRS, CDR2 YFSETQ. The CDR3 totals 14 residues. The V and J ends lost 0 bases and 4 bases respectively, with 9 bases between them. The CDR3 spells CASSLGGQADTQYF. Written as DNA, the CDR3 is TGCGCCAGCAGCTTGGGGGGCCAGGCAGATACGCAGTATTTT. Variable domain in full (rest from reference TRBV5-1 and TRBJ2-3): KAGVTQTPRYLIKTRGQQVTLSCSPISGHRSVSWYQQTPGQGLQFLFEYFSETQRNKGNFPGRFSGRQFSNSRSEMNVSTLELGDSALYLCASSLGGQADTQYFGPGTRLTVL.

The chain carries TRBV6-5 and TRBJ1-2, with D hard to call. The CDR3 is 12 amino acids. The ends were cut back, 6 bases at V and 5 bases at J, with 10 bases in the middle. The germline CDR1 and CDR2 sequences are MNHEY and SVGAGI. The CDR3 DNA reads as TGTGCCAGCAGGGGTCAGAAGTATGGCTACACCTTC. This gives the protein CASRGQKYGYTF.